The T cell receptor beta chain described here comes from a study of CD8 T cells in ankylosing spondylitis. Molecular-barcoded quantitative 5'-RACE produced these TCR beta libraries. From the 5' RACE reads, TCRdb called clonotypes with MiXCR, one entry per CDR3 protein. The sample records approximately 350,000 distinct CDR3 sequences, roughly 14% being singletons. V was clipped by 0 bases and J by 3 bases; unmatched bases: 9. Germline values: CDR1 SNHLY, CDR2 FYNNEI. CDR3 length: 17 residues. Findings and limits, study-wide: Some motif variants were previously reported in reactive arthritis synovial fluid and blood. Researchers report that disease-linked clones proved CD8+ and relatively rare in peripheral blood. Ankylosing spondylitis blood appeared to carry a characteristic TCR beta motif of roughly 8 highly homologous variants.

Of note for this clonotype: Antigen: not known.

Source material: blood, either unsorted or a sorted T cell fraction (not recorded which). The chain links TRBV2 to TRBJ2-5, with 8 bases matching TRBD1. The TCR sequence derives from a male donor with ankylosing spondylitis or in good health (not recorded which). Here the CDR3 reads CASSEALRRTGKETQYF. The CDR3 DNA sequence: TGTGCCAGCAGTGAAGCGCTTAGGAGGACAGGGAAAGAGACCCAGTACTTC.